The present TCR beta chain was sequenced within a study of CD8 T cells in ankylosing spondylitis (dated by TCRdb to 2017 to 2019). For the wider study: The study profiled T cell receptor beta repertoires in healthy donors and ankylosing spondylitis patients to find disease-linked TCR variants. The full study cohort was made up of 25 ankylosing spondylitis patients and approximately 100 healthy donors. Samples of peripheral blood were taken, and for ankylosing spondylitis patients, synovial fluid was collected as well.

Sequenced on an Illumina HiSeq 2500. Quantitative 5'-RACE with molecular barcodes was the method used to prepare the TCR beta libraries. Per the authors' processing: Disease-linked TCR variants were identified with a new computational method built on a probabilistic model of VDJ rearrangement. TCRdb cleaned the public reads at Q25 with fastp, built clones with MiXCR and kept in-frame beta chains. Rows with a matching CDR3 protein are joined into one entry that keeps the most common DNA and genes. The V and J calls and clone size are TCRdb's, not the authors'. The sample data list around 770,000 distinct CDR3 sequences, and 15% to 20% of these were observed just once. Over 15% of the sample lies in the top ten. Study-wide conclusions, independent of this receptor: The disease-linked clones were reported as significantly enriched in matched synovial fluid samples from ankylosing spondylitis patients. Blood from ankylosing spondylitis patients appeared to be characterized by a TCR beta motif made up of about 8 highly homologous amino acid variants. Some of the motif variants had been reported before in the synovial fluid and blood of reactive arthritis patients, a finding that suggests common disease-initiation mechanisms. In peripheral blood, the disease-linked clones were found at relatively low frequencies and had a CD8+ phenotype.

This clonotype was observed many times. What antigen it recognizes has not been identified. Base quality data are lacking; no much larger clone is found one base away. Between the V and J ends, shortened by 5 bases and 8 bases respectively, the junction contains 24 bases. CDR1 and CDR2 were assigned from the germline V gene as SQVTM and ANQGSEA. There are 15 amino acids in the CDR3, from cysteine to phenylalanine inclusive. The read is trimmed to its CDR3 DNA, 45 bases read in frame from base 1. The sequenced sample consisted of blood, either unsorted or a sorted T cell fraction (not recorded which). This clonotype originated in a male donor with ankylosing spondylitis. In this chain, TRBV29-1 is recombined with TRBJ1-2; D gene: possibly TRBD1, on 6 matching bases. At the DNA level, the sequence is TGCAGCGTTTTACCCGGTGGGGGGCAAACGGGAGGCTACACCTTC. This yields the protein CSVLPGGGQTGGYTF. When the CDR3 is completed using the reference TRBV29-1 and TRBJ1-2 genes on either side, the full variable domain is SAVISQKPSRDICQRGTSLTIQCQVDSQVTMMFWYRQQPGQSLTLIATANQGSEATYESGFVIDKFPISRPNLTFSTLTVSNMSPEDSSIYLCSVLPGGGQTGGYTFGSGTRLTVV.